This entry describes one T cell receptor (beta chain). The antigen is undetermined. The sample is drawn from a study of T cells in Graves' hyperthyroidism and ophthalmopathy. Study information: Peripheral blood was acquired at first diagnosis, ahead of any therapy whatsoever.

Study results and limitations: Blood also showed most of the thyroid clonotypes that were expanded above 0.001.

TCR beta CDR3 sequences were amplified from RNA transcripts. Using the HTBI primer set, a first-round RT-PCR was run on the TCR CDR3. TCRdb called the multiplex PCR reads again in MiXCR, with one record for every CDR3 protein. The sample lists over 350,000 distinct CDR3 sequences, roughly 18% occurring once. CDR1 is SEHNR and CDR2 is FQNEAQ in the germline V gene (reference sequence). The V gene lost 5 bases and the J gene lost 0 bases, with 14 bases spanning the gap. The CDR3 extends over 16 amino acids. The source of this sequence is a man aged 18 to 30 with Graves' ophthalmopathy. The J gene is TRBJ1-3, the V gene TRBV7-9, with D possibly being TRBD1 (6 bases). Input material: blood. This CDR3 is CASSRLVRGSGNTIYF. The DNA for the CDR3 is TGTGCCAGCAGCCGCCTGGTCAGGGGCTCTGGAAACACCATATATTTT.